This TCR beta chain was sequenced during a study of vaccination effects on CD4 cells after COVID-19. Study context: Two-dose BNT162b2 or mRNA-1273 vaccination was given to participants.

Isolation of CD4+ T cells took place after about nine days of culture. Note on this clone: Its antigen is as yet unknown.

Per germline, CDR1 MNHNS and CDR2 SASEGT. Trimming pared 4 bases from V and 3 bases from J, leaving 13 bases between. The CDR3 runs 16 residues. Study-level results: Long after vaccination, the clones induced by infection and by vaccine shrank markedly in size.

Sequencing was performed with immunoSEQ multiplex PCR; in TCRdb, only in-frame clones are kept and a portion is missing. The sample records tens of thousands of clones, 65% to 75% being singletons. The chain recombines TRBV6-1 with TRBJ2-6, with a tentative D call TRBD2 (7 bases). The input for sequencing was CD4+ T cells from PBMCs cultured without peptide, taken before COVID-19 vaccination. This clonotype originated in a human donor who received a COVID-19 vaccine. CDR3 residues: CASSAGRGLGANVLTF. Here the CDR3 DNA reads TGTGCCAGCAGTGCCGGGCGGGGGCTTGGGGCCAACGTCCTGACTTTC.